This T cell receptor beta chain was profiled in a study of T cell changes during pregnancy in multiple sclerosis. CDR1 and CDR2 from the germline V gene are MNHEY and SMNVEV (reference sequence). The CDR3 sequence is 14 residues long. V lost 7 bases to trimming and J lost 1 base, with 10 bases between them. Assay: immunoSEQ multiplex PCR; the TCRdb copy retains only in-frame clones and omits some. The profile shows fewer than 15,000 clones, 90% of them singletons. The chain joins TRBV27 to TRBJ2-2, with D perhaps matching TRBD1 (6 bases). The sample consisted of CD8+ T cells from peripheral blood mononuclear cells, taken after pregnancy. This receptor was taken from a female donor in good health, enrolled as a control in a pregnancy study. CDR3 loop: CASTETGNTGELFF. CDR3 in DNA: TGTGCCAGCACCGAGACAGGGAACACCGGGGAGCTGTTTTTT.